This TCR beta chain originates from a study of T cell repertoires in cytomegalovirus infection. Study findings and constraints: The response measured ex vivo was dominated by TCR beta clonotypes (HLA-C-restricted and CMV-specific).

This CDR3 contains 13 residues. V gave up 5 bases and J gave up 7 bases, with 14 bases separating them. TCRdb independently ran MiXCR on the reads; one entry per CDR3 protein. The sample has some 180,000 distinct CDR3 sequences, about 17% seen once; the top ten hold approximately 26%. This clonotype was detected a few times. Antigen specificity is unknown. What was sequenced was CD8+ T cells from PBMCs. The sequence was obtained from a human donor in good health (CMV status not recorded). Some clones in this sample may be carry-over from other donors' samples. The genes are TRBV12-3 or TRBV12-4 and TRBJ1-2; possible D gene TRBD1, 5 bases. The CDR3: CASSPGTPSGYTF. The CDR3 DNA sequence: TGTGCCAGCAGTCCGGGGACTCCGAGTGGCTACACCTTC.